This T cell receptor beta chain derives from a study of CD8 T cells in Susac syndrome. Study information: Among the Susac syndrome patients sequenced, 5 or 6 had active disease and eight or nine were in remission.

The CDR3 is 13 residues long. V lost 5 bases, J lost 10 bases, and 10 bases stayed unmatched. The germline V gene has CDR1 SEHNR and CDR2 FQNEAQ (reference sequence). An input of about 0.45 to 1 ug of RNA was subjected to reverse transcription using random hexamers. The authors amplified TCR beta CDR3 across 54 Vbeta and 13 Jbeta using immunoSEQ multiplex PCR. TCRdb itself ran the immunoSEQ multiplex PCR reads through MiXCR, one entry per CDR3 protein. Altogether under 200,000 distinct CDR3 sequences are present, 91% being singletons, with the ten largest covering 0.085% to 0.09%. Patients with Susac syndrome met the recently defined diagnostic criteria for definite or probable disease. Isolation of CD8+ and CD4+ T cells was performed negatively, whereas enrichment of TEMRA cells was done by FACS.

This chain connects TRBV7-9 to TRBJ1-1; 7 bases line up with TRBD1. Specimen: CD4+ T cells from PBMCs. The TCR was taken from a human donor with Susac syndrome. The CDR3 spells CASSPSDRRGAFF. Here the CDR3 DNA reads TGTGCCAGCAGCCCATCGGACAGGCGGGGAGCTTTCTTT.